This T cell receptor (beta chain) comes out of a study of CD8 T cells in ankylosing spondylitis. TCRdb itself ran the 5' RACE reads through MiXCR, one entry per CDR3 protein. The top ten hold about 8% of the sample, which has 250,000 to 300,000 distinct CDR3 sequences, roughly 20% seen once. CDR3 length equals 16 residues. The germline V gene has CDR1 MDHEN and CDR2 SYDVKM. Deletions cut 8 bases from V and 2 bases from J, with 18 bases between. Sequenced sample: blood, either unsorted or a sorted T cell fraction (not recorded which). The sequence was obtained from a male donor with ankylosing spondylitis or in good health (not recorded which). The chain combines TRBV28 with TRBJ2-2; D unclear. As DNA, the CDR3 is TGTGCCAGCGGCCCCGGGCTCCTCTTAAACACCGGGGAGCTGTTTTTT. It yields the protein CASGPGLLLNTGELFF.